The source of this T cell receptor beta chain is a study of T cell responses to AZD1222 COVID-19 vaccine. Sequenced by immunoSEQ multiplex PCR; TCRdb stores in-frame clones only, minus some. The sample lists roughly 140,000 clones; roughly 89% were seen once. Germline values: CDR1 MDHEN, CDR2 SYDVKM. The CDR3 totals 14 residues. Trimming stripped 0 bases from V and 1 base from J, with 6 bases between. Sample: peripheral blood, taken on day 0 of AZD1222 vaccination. The rearrangement uses TRBV28 and TRBJ1-1; D is undetermined. The clonotype comes from an adult in good health. In nucleotides, the CDR3 is TGTGCCAGCAGTTTATGGCAGCCGAACACTGAAGCTTTCTTT. Translation: CASSLWQPNTEAFF.